The sequence of this TCR beta chain was determined in a study of human T cells and chemical hapten exposure (dated by TCRdb to 2020 to 2023). Notes on the research overall: For sensitization, 2% DPC in acetone was applied to an approximately 2 cm by approximately 2 cm area of upper inner arm skin. Twenty-nine alopecia patients provided blood for TCR sequencing at one to four time points (pre-sensitization, 2, 6 and 24 weeks). Libraries were combined into a pool for sequencing, and differences in TCR yield between samples came mainly from small differences in library volumes within the pool. Blood samples were taken from patients before sensitization (week 0) and at 2, 6 and about 24 weeks after DPC sensitization. Peripheral blood TCR repertoire changes were tracked in vivo in alopecia patients during primary and secondary sensitization to the hapten diphenylcyclopropenone (DPC). The mostly female patient cohort included alopecia areata with under or over 50% scalp involvement, alopecia totalis and alopecia universalis. Patch testing was done on the upper back using Finn chambers containing 0.01% DPC, and results were scored after 6 days according to International Contact Dermatitis Research Group standards. Patients additionally received weekly therapeutic DPC doses to the scalp throughout the approximately 24-week study period.

Inclusive of the bounding cysteine and phenylalanine, the CDR3 is 14 residues long. Only the CDR3 DNA is retained, 42 bases long and in frame from the first base. The V end loses 6 bases and the J end loses 7 bases, and a stretch of 18 bases separates them. The germline V gene supplies CDR1 SNHLY and CDR2 FYNNEI. Libraries came from RACE. The data were produced on a NextSeq 500. During library preparation, unique molecular identifiers were attached to individual cDNA molecules so that TCRs could be counted quantitatively and reproducibly. Both TCR alpha and TCR beta chains were sequenced from each blood RNA sample. The authors processed their data as follows. Samples had a median of 95,638 TCRs, with a range from about 23,224 to 750,000. V, J and CDR3 annotation of the TCR reads was performed with the Decombinator software suite. For PS versus PT1 abundance plots, all samples were subsampled to the same number of TCRs (28,000). Expanded TCRs were defined as absent before sensitization and observed at least eight times at the 2-week time point. TCRdb reran the public reads through fastp at Q25 and MiXCR, keeping productive beta chains. Rows matching on CDR3 protein sequence are summarized as one entry with the most common DNA and genes. These V and J calls derive from TCRdb rather than the authors' analysis. In all, the sample holds under 450,000 distinct CDR3 sequences, and about 6.3% of those were seen once. The ten largest clonotypes hold roughly 5.4% of the sample.

The time point label of this sample denotes: patch test 2, 6 weeks after DPC sensitization. The treatment or condition label of this sample denotes: therapeutic diphenylcyclopropenone sensitization with weekly scalp DPC. Blood at each patch-test visit was drawn before the patch test was applied. Patients were eligible if aged 18 to 70, diagnosed with alopecia and judged suitable for DPC therapy, and pregnant patients were excluded. Total RNA was extracted from unfractionated whole blood that had been collected in Tempus Blood RNA tubes. This clonotype was recorded only once. Its cognate antigen has yet to be identified. No base quality information exists; no much larger clone differs at one position. A single read offers scant evidence. What the work shows at the level of the full study, not this receptor alone: DPC sensitization did not change how many TCRs were above 1 in 1000 frequency, and no evidence was found of alterations in global repertoire structure. Patch test score correlated positively with the number of PT1 expanded TCRs, reaching significance at thresholds 8, 16 and 32 but not at 4. Significantly more large CDR3 similarity clusters were formed by expanded TCRs than by pre-sensitization or healthy control sets, consistent with antigen-driven responses. Alopecia, a presumed autoimmune disease, was present in all patients, so the immune response of the patients might differ from that of healthy individuals. Repeated subsampling changed both the strength of the expansion versus patch-test correlation and the threshold at which the correlation became significant.

The chain uses TRBV2 and TRBJ1-2; the D segment could be TRBD1, given 5 matching bases. Sequences were derived from whole blood, sampled in connection with sensitization to the hapten diphenylcyclopropenone (DPC). This clonotype originated in a woman between 18 and 29 years old with alopecia areata. Some clones in this sample may be carry-over from other donors' samples. The DNA sequence is TGTGCCAGCAGAGACATGGGGGGAGGACCTGGCTACACCTTC. This encodes CASRDMGGGPGYTF.